Listed here is a single T cell receptor (beta chain). This clonotype was recorded once. Its target antigen remains unknown. No quality values exist for individual bases; no much larger clone is one base distant. Support from one read is weak. RNA was extracted using the RNeasy kit, and about 0.45 to 1 ug of the RNA was reverse transcribed with random hexamers. TCR beta CDR3 regions were amplified with the immunoSEQ multiplex PCR assay covering 54 Vbeta and 13 Jbeta segments. Bias from PCR amplification was corrected by using a synthetic template baseline for primer optimization and for computational correction. The authors processed their data as follows. Reads were annotated to V, D and J genes according to IMGT and were analyzed with immunoSEQ Analyzer, with only productive sequences retained. To calculate clonality, Shannon entropy was normalized by log2 of the number of productive unique sequences and then subtracted from one. Public and private clones were assessed among the 100 most prevalent clones of each patient and control. Clones were defined as Susac-specific when absent from the healthy and MS cohorts, from 1052 published viral clones and from other ImmuneACCESS disease sequences. TCRdb handled the public reads itself, with Q25 trimming in fastp and clone calling in MiXCR, and kept productive beta chains. Every CDR3 protein is listed once, alongside the most common genes and DNA of its rows. These V and J calls originate from TCRdb's pipeline instead of the authors' own analysis. For this sample there are about 200,000 distinct CDR3 sequences; 95% appear just once. About 0.094% of the sample goes to the ten largest clones.

The data belong to a study of CD8 T cells in Susac syndrome (dated by TCRdb to between 2017 and 2020). Context from the whole study: Repertoire sequencing was used to test whether CD8+ T cell activation and differentiation in Susac syndrome was antigen driven.

Peripheral blood CD8+ and CD4+ T cells from healthy donors, Susac syndrome patients and multiple sclerosis patients were profiled using high-throughput TCR beta sequencing. The healthy donors served as controls matched for age and sex. Bulk CD8+ and CD4+ T cells were purified by magnetic negative isolation, while CD8+ TEMRA cells were enriched using FACS. Blood was collected in EDTA tubes and processed within 24 hours, with PBMCs isolated through density gradient centrifugation. PBMCs intended for TCR sequencing were cryopreserved in liquid nitrogen and thawed later in a water bath at 37 degrees C. A purity of at least 90% was achieved for sorted or isolated CD4+, CD8+ and CD8+ TEMRA cells. As encoded in the germline V gene (reference sequence), CDR1 is DFQATT while CDR2 is SNEGSKA. Reading from cysteine to phenylalanine, the CDR3 counts 16 amino acids. Solely the CDR3 DNA is kept, with 48 bases framed from the first base. Trimming removed 6 bases from V and 7 bases from J; the gene matches leave 14 bases unexplained.

Findings and caveats that apply to the study as a whole: The study acknowledged that relatively few individuals were included in the TCR sequencing and HLA analysis.

Sequencing was carried out using CD4+ T cells from PBMCs. This clonotype was obtained from a human donor in good health. The V and J genes are TRBV20-1 and TRBJ2-3; TRBD2 matches 12 bases in the middle. The CDR3 protein is CSARTSGTIRSHTQYF. The DNA reads TGCAGTGCCAGGACTAGCGGGACCATCAGGTCGCATACGCAGTATTTT.